These T cell receptor beta chains were read from a single sample in a study of blood T cell repertoires in COVID-19. Data came from immunoSEQ multiplex PCR; TCRdb stores just in-frame clones and leaves some out. The sample records about 380,000 clones, 88% being singletons. Sequenced material: PBMCs or T cells enriched from blood (not recorded which). All receptors derive from a woman between 18 and 29 years old who had recovered from COVID-19. Both conserved end residues are part of each CDR3. D genes are given only for firm matches. Clone size is not always given. Where it is, it says once, few, many or a class for expanded clones.

clone_size: -
d_call: TRBD2
v_call: TRBV29-1
j_call: TRBJ2-1
cdr3_nt: TGCAGCGCAGTAGCGGGGAATTACAATGAGCAGTTCTTC
cdr3_aa: CSAVAGNYNEQFF

clone_size: few
d_call: -
v_call: TRBV19
j_call: TRBJ1-5
cdr3_nt: TGTGCCAGTACCACAGGGCCTCAGCCCCAGCATTTT
cdr3_aa: CASTTGPQPQHF

clone_size: -
d_call: TRBD2
v_call: TRBV11-2
j_call: TRBJ2-1
cdr3_nt: TGTGCCAGCAGCATAGGATCTAGCGGGTTCCCGGGCGTTTACAATGAGCAGTTCTTC
cdr3_aa: CASSIGSSGFPGVYNEQFF

clone_size: once
d_call: -
v_call: TRBV24-1
j_call: TRBJ2-4
cdr3_nt: TGTGCCACCAGTGAAGGGGGTGAAAACATTCAGTACTTC
cdr3_aa: CATSEGGENIQYF

clone_size: few
d_call: -
v_call: TRBV12-2
j_call: TRBJ1-4
cdr3_nt: TGTGCAAGTCGCTTAGTCGAGCTGTCCTGCGGAAAACTGTTTTTT
cdr3_aa: CASRLVELSCGKLFF

clone_size: -
d_call: TRBD2
v_call: TRBV3-1/TRBV3-2
j_call: TRBJ2-3
cdr3_nt: TGTGCCAGCAGCCAAGGAATAGCGGGGGGCACAGATACGCAGTATTTT
cdr3_aa: CASSQGIAGGTDTQYF

clone_size: -
d_call: -
v_call: TRBV2
j_call: TRBJ1-1
cdr3_nt: TGTGCCAGCAAGCTAGGGAACACTGAAGCTTTCTTT
cdr3_aa: CASKLGNTEAFF

clone_size: -
d_call: TRBD1
v_call: TRBV7-9
j_call: TRBJ1-4
cdr3_nt: TGTGCCAGCAGTCTCCAGACAGGGGCTGAAAAACTGTTTTTT
cdr3_aa: CASSLQTGAEKLFF

clone_size: -
d_call: TRBD1
v_call: TRBV27
j_call: TRBJ2-7
cdr3_nt: TGTGCCAGCAGTTTAGGTTGGGGACAGGGAAGCTCCTACGAGCAGTACTTC
cdr3_aa: CASSLGWGQGSSYEQYF

clone_size: -
d_call: TRBD1
v_call: TRBV7-8
j_call: TRBJ2-7
cdr3_nt: TGTGCCAGCAGCTCATCGGGGCAACAGGGGTACGAGCAGTACTTC
cdr3_aa: CASSSSGQQGYEQYF

clone_size: -
d_call: -
v_call: TRBV21-1
j_call: TRBJ2-4
cdr3_nt: TGTGCCAGCAGCAAAGGGGTTGGGGGACACTCCTTC
cdr3_aa: CASSKGVGGHSF

clone_size: -
d_call: TRBD1
v_call: TRBV4-1
j_call: TRBJ1-3
cdr3_nt: TGCGCCAGCAGCCATGGGACAGAGAGCTCTGGAAACACCATATATTTT
cdr3_aa: CASSHGTESSGNTIYF

clone_size: -
d_call: TRBD1
v_call: TRBV6-5
j_call: TRBJ1-1
cdr3_nt: TGTGCCAGCAGACCCCCGACAGGGTATTCGGCTTTCTTT
cdr3_aa: CASRPPTGYSAFF

clone_size: -
d_call: -
v_call: TRBV6-5
j_call: TRBJ2-3
cdr3_nt: TGTGCCAGCAGTTACTCTTGGGGCTCTAGCACAGATACGCAGTATTTT
cdr3_aa: CASSYSWGSSTDTQYF

clone_size: -
d_call: -
v_call: TRBV2
j_call: TRBJ1-3
cdr3_nt: TGTGCCAGCAGTGGGGCACAGAGCTCTGGAAACACCATATATTTT
cdr3_aa: CASSGAQSSGNTIYF

clone_size: -
d_call: -
v_call: TRBV19
j_call: TRBJ1-5
cdr3_nt: TGTGCCAGTAGTACTCCGGGAGATAGCAATCAGCCCCAGCATTTT
cdr3_aa: CASSTPGDSNQPQHF

clone_size: -
d_call: -
v_call: TRBV7-7
j_call: TRBJ2-5
cdr3_nt: TGTGCTAGCAGCCAGGGTGTTCAAGAGACCCAGTACTTC
cdr3_aa: CASSQGVQETQYF

clone_size: -
d_call: -
v_call: TRBV19
j_call: TRBJ2-5
cdr3_nt: TGTGCCAGTAGTAATTCAGGGCTCAAGGAGACCCAGTACTTC
cdr3_aa: CASSNSGLKETQYF

clone_size: -
d_call: TRBD2
v_call: TRBV5-1
j_call: TRBJ2-1
cdr3_nt: TGCGCCAGCAGATTAGCCGCCGGGGGAGGGAACAATGAGCAGTTCTTC
cdr3_aa: CASRLAAGGGNNEQFF

clone_size: -
d_call: -
v_call: TRBV21-1
j_call: TRBJ1-1
cdr3_nt: TGTGCCAGCAGCAGCAGGGGGCCAAACACTGAAGCTTTCTTT
cdr3_aa: CASSSRGPNTEAFF

clone_size: once
d_call: -
v_call: TRBV18
j_call: TRBJ1-1
cdr3_nt: TGTGCCAGCTCACCTGACAGCGCCAACACTGAAGCTTTCTTT
cdr3_aa: CASSPDSANTEAFF

clone_size: -
d_call: -
v_call: TRBV29-1
j_call: TRBJ2-7
cdr3_nt: TGCAGCGTTCCGCTGGCAGGGGCCTACGAGCAGTACTTC
cdr3_aa: CSVPLAGAYEQYF

clone_size: once
d_call: -
v_call: TRBV10-3
j_call: TRBJ1-3
cdr3_nt: TGTGCCACGGGGGACTCACTGTCTGGAAACACCATATATTTT
cdr3_aa: CATGDSLSGNTIYF

clone_size: -
d_call: TRBD1
v_call: TRBV5-6
j_call: TRBJ2-7
cdr3_nt: TGTGCCAGCAGCTTGTTGTCAGGGGGCAACGAGCAGTACTTC
cdr3_aa: CASSLLSGGNEQYF

clone_size: -
d_call: TRBD2
v_call: TRBV10-3
j_call: TRBJ2-2
cdr3_nt: TGTGCCACCGGACTAGCGGGGGCCGGGGAGCTGTTTTTT
cdr3_aa: CATGLAGAGELFF

clone_size: -
d_call: TRBD1
v_call: TRBV10-3
j_call: TRBJ1-5
cdr3_nt: TGTGCCATCAGTGCGACAGGGGGTGGGCAGCCCCAGCATTTT
cdr3_aa: CAISATGGGQPQHF

clone_size: -
d_call: -
v_call: TRBV5-1
j_call: TRBJ2-2
cdr3_nt: TGCGCCAGCAGCTTCCGCACCGGGGAGCTGTTTTTT
cdr3_aa: CASSFRTGELFF

clone_size: -
d_call: -
v_call: TRBV5-5
j_call: TRBJ2-2
cdr3_nt: TGTGCCAGCAGCTTGTACTTAAACACCGGGGAGCTGTTTTTT
cdr3_aa: CASSLYLNTGELFF

clone_size: -
d_call: -
v_call: TRBV18
j_call: TRBJ1-2
cdr3_nt: TGTGCCAGCTCCCCCGGGAGCAACTATGGCTACACCTTC
cdr3_aa: CASSPGSNYGYTF

clone_size: -
d_call: TRBD1
v_call: TRBV28
j_call: TRBJ1-2
cdr3_nt: TGTGCCAGCAGTGGGACAGGGGATGGCTACACCTTC
cdr3_aa: CASSGTGDGYTF

clone_size: many
d_call: -
v_call: TRBV1
j_call: TRBJ2-2
cdr3_nt: TGCACCAGCAGCCAAGCTGGGGAGCTGTTTTTT
cdr3_aa: CTSSQAGELFF

clone_size: -
d_call: -
v_call: TRBV6-6
j_call: TRBJ1-1
cdr3_nt: TGTGCCAGCAGTTTTCCGACGGGAAACACTGAAGCTTTCTTT
cdr3_aa: CASSFPTGNTEAFF

clone_size: -
d_call: -
v_call: TRBV18
j_call: TRBJ2-5
cdr3_nt: TGTGCCAGCTCATATGCGGACCAAGAGACCCAGTACTTC
cdr3_aa: CASSYADQETQYF

clone_size: -
d_call: TRBD1
v_call: TRBV7-2
j_call: TRBJ1-3
cdr3_nt: TGTGCCAGCAGCTTAGTAGGGGGCTCGGGAAACACCATATATTTT
cdr3_aa: CASSLVGGSGNTIYF

clone_size: -
d_call: TRBD1
v_call: TRBV3-1/TRBV3-2
j_call: TRBJ2-7
cdr3_nt: TGTGCCAGCAGCCAAAAGGGGCCGACAGGGGGCCTTACGTTCCCCTACGAGCAGTACTTC
cdr3_aa: CASSQKGPTGGLTFPYEQYF